Below are 19 T cell receptor beta chains sequenced from a single sample in a study of shared clonotypes between healthy human individuals. Assay: immunoSEQ multiplex PCR; the TCRdb copy retains only in-frame clones and omits some. The table includes 2 million to 2.5 million clones, 85% to 95% detected once. The sequenced sample was naive CD4+ T cells from PBMCs. Stated subset: CD45RA+ positively selected. Receptor source: a man between 18 and 35 years old in good health. Some clones in this sample may be carry-over from other donors' samples.

For the CDR3, the DNA is TGTGCCAGCAGCCAAGTCGCCCAGCGGGGCACAGATACGCAGTATTTT. It is translated as CASSQVAQRGTDTQYF. This chain links TRBV4-2 with TRBJ2-3, with D maybe TRBD2 (6 bases). The CDR3 has 16 amino acids. V was trimmed by 1 base and J by 1 base, leaving 12 bases between them. CDR1 is LGHNA, CDR2 YNFKEQ, per germline.

V and J are TRBV10-1 and TRBJ1-1; 7 nucleotides align to TRBD1. CDR1 and CDR2 from the germline V gene are WNHNN and SYGVQD (reference sequence). Losses at the gene ends were 6 bases for V and 9 bases for J; bases not matched to a gene: 13. CDR3 length: 14 residues. The CDR3 coding sequence is TGCGCCAGCAGCCCAAACCCAGGGGGGGGGAAAGCTTTCTTT. Translating it yields CASSPNPGGGKAFF.

This clone was observed once. V is TRBV7-9 and J is TRBJ1-2; 10 bases map to TRBD1. The V gene's germline CDR1 is SEHNR and CDR2 FQNEAQ (reference sequence). This CDR3 region has 15 residues. Trimming at V came to 4 bases and at J to 8 bases, leaving 10 bases not matched to a gene. The CDR3, as DNA: TGTGCCAGCAGCTATCCGGGACAGGGGCCGGCCGGCTACACCTTC. The encoded protein is CASSYPGQGPAGYTF.

The chain links TRBV20-1 to TRBJ1-4; a possible D gene is TRBD1 (5 bases). This CDR3 spans 10 amino acids. V was trimmed by 3 bases and J by 11 bases, leaving 7 bases between them. The V gene's germline CDR1 is DFQATT and CDR2 SNEGSKA (reference sequence). As DNA, the CDR3 is TGCAGTGCTAGGCGGGGGAAACTGTTTTTT. This gives the protein CSARRGKLFF.

The chain recombines TRBV15 with TRBJ2-2; D assignment may be TRBD1 or TRBD2 (6 bases each). The germline V gene encodes CDR1 LNHNV and CDR2 YYDKDF (reference sequence). There are 16 residues in the CDR3. Trimming took off 3 bases at V and 5 bases at J, with 16 bases between the two ends. The CDR3 protein is CATSSKIEGGTGELFF. CDR3 bases: TGTGCCACCAGCAGTAAAATCGAAGGGGGGACCGGGGAGCTGTTTTTT.

This clone was picked up one time. This sequence joins TRBV7-2 and TRBJ2-6; possible D gene TRBD1, 6 bases. CDR3 length: 16 residues. Trimming stripped 3 bases from V and 0 bases from J, with 9 bases between. Germline V lookup: CDR1 SGHTA, CDR2 FQGNSA. As DNA, the CDR3 is TGTGCCAGCAGCTTCCCACAGGGCTCTGGGGCCAACGTCCTGACTTTC. It codes for CASSFPQGSGANVLTF. The full variable domain, completed using reference TRBV7-2 and TRBJ2-6, is GAGVSQSPSNKVTEKGKDVELRCDPISGHTALYWYRQSLGQGLEFLIYFQGNSAPDKSGLPSDRFSAERTGGSVSTLTIQRTQQEDSAVYLCASSFPQGSGANVLTFGAGSRLTVL.

The CDR3 coding sequence is TGTGCCAGCAGCCCTGAACCGAACACCGGGGAGCTGTTTTTT. Translation: CASSPEPNTGELFF. The chain is built from TRBV7-9 and TRBJ2-2; D is unclear. Looked up from germline, CDR1 is SEHNR and CDR2 is FQNEAQ (reference sequence). The CDR3 sequence is 14 residues long. V was clipped by 5 bases and J by 0 bases, with 7 bases between them. Full variable domain (outside the CDR3, taken from reference TRBV7-9 and TRBJ2-2): DTGVSQNPRHKITKRGQNVTFRCDPISEHNRLYWYRQTLGQGPEFLTYFQNEAQLEKSRLLSDRFSAERPKGSFSTLEIQRTEQGDSAMYLCASSPEPNTGELFFGEGSRLTVL.

This clone was picked up a small number of times. Other DNA sequences in this sample translate to the same CDR3. The chain has TRBV9 and TRBJ1-3; TRBD1 aligns across 9 bases. In germline, CDR1 is SGDLS, CDR2 YYNGEE. The length of the CDR3 is 15 residues. Unmatched junction bases numbered 4, after V lost 2 bases and J lost 4 bases. The CDR3, as DNA: TGTGCCAGCAGCGTTGGACAGGGGTGGGGAAACACCATATATTTT. It yields the protein CASSVGQGWGNTIYF.

The rearrangement links TRBV28 to TRBJ2-7; 11 bases are shared with TRBD2. Germline CDR1 and CDR2: MDHEN and SYDVKM. V lost 6 bases, J lost 5 bases, and 6 bases stayed unmatched. The CDR3 totals 14 residues. The CDR3 reads CASRSSGRIDEQYF. The CDR3 bases are TGTGCCAGCAGATCTAGCGGGAGGATCGACGAGCAGTACTTC.

The chain employs TRBV5-1 and TRBJ2-1; 11 positions agree with TRBD2. This CDR3 spans 14 amino acids. J lost 7 bases, V lost 3 bases, and 3 bases had no gene match. Per the germline V gene, CDR1 is SGHRS and CDR2 is YFSETQ. The CDR3 DNA follows: TGCGCCAGCAGCTCGTCTAGCGGGAGGAATGAGCAGTTCTTC. Translated: CASSSSSGRNEQFF.

This chain joins TRBV5-4 and TRBJ2-5, with TRBD1 identical over 7 bases. CDR1 SGHNT and CDR2 YYREEE come from the germline V gene (reference sequence). After removal of 2 bases from V and 5 bases from J, the junction contained 9 bases not matched to a gene. This CDR3 contains 15 residues. As DNA, the CDR3 is TGTGCCAGCAGCTTTGGCAGGGGGAACCGGGAGACCCAGTACTTC. Protein product: CASSFGRGNRETQYF.

V and J are TRBV15 and TRBJ1-3, with D perhaps matching TRBD1 (5 bases). Looked up from germline, CDR1 is LNHNV and CDR2 is YYDKDF (reference sequence). V was cut by 5 bases and J by 9 bases, with 17 bases left in between. This CDR3 is 14 amino acids long. DNA for the CDR3: TGTGCCACCAGCGCCACAGGCCTTGGAGCCACCATATATTTT. Protein: CATSATGLGATIYF.

With respect to this clone: One end of the junction fails to match germline, which may point to a read error. V and J are TRBV5-1 and TRBJ2-3, with no clear D. The germline CDR1 and CDR2 sequences are SGHRS and YFSETQ. The CDR3 is made up of 14 amino acids. CDR3 nucleotide sequence: TGCGCCAGCAGCTTGGCCCAATTTCAAGGGCGCTGGGATTTT. Translation gives CASSLAQFQGRWDF.

Here the CDR3 reads CASSPGQGTVDEQFF. In nucleotides, the CDR3 is TGTGCCAGCAGCCCTGGACAGGGTACTGTTGATGAGCAGTTCTTC. This chain connects TRBV5-4 to TRBJ2-1; the match to TRBD1 covers 8 bases. This CDR3 is 15 amino acids long. Trimming cost V 4 bases and J 8 bases; bases outside gene matches: 11. Germline assignment: CDR1 SGHNT and CDR2 YYREEE (reference sequence).

This clone was seen only once. The chain uses TRBV27 and TRBJ1-1, with TRBD1 as a possible D gene (5 bases). This CDR3 has 16 residues. The V end was cut by 8 bases, the J end by 4 bases, with 23 bases between. Germline V gene data show CDR1 as MNHEY and CDR2 as SMNVEV (reference sequence). The CDR3 is CASPVKKGKSRTEAFF. The CDR3 nucleotides read TGTGCCAGCCCTGTTAAAAAGGGGAAGAGTCGCACTGAAGCTTTCTTT.

With regard to this clone: This clone may be a read error of a much larger clone one base away. The chain carries TRBV6-4 and TRBJ1-5; 9 bases are a match to TRBD1. The germline V gene encodes CDR1 MRHNA and CDR2 SNTAGT. This CDR3 has 14 residues. V gave up 5 bases and J gave up 2 bases; unmatched junction bases: 1. CDR3 sequence (DNA): TGTGCCAGCAGTCGGACAGGGGGCAATCAGCCCCAGCATTTT. Translating gives CASSRTGGNQPQHF.

This clone was seen a single time. J is TRBJ2-5 and V is TRBV4-1, with D uncertain. The CDR3 has 15 residues. Per the germline V gene, CDR1 is MGHRA and CDR2 is YSYEKL. Trimming removed 0 bases from V and 4 bases from J, with 12 bases in between. CDR3 in amino acids: CASSQDLGRPETQYF. DNA of the CDR3: TGCGCCAGCAGCCAAGATCTGGGCAGGCCAGAGACCCAGTACTTC.

This chain joins TRBV7-9 and TRBJ2-5; 9 bases map to TRBD2. With 3 bases clipped from V and 6 bases from J, the junction kept 11 bases outside the gene matches. The CDR3 has 16 residues. CDR1 and CDR2 from the germline V gene are SEHNR and FQNEAQ (reference sequence). CDR3 nucleotides: TGTGCCAGCAGCTTCGAAATAGCGGGAGAAGGGAAGACCCAGTACTTC. Translated: CASSFEIAGEGKTQYF.

The J gene is TRBJ1-4, the V gene TRBV25-1; a weak D match, TRBD1 (5 bases). The V gene's germline CDR1 is MGHDK and CDR2 SYGVNS. Trimming removed 2 bases from V and 3 bases from J, with 7 bases in between. This CDR3 region has 14 residues. Here the CDR3 reads CASSEQGSNEKLFF. The DNA for the CDR3 is TGTGCCAGCAGTGAACAGGGATCTAATGAAAAACTGTTTTTT.